A single count supports the clone carrying this T cell receptor (beta chain). This CDR3 contains 15 residues. CDR1 is LGHNA, CDR2 YNFKEQ, per germline. After removal of 1 base from V and 10 bases from J, the junction contained 7 bases not matched to a gene. This record comes from a study of response to subunit inactivated influenza vaccine. TCRdb recomputed calls from the RT-PCR reads with MiXCR, one row per CDR3 protein. The sample records more than 450,000 distinct CDR3 sequences, around 11% being singletons. The receptor's source is a man aged 50 or older who received an inactivated influenza vaccine. V and J are TRBV4-2 and TRBJ2-1, with TRBD1 matching over 10 bases. Sequencing used PBMCs from blood, obtained on the day of vaccination. CDR3 loop: CASSQVRQGAREQFF. The CDR3 coding sequence is TGTGCCAGCAGCCAAGTACGACAGGGGGCACGCGAGCAGTTCTTC.